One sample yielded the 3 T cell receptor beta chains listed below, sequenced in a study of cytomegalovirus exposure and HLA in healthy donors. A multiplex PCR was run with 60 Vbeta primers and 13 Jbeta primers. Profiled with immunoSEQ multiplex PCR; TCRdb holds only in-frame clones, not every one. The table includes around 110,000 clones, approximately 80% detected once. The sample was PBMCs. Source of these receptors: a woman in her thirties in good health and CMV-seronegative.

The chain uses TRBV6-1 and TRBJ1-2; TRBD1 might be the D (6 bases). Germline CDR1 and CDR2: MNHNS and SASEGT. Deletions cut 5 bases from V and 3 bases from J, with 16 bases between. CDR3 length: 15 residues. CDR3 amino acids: CASSPKIRGDYGYTF. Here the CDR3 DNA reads TGTGCCAGCAGTCCTAAGATCAGGGGTGACTATGGCTACACCTTC.

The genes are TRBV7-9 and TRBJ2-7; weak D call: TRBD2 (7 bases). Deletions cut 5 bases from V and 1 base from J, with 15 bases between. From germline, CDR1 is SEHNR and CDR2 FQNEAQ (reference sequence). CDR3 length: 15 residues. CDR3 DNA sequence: TGTGCCAGCAGCCCGAGGGGGGGAGATTCCTACGAGCAGTACTTC. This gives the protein CASSPRGGDSYEQYF. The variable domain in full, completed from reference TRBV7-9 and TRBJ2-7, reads DTGVSQNPRHKITKRGQNVTFRCDPISEHNRLYWYRQTLGQGPEFLTYFQNEAQLEKSRLLSDRFSAERPKGSFSTLEIQRTEQGDSAMYLCASSPRGGDSYEQYFGPGTRLTVT.

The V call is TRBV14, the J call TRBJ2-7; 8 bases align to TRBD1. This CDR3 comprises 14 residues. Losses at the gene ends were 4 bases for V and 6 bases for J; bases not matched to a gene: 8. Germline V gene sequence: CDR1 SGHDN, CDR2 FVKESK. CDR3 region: CASSPRQGQGEQYF. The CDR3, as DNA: TGTGCCAGCAGCCCTCGACAGGGGCAGGGCGAGCAGTACTTC.